A selection of T cell receptor beta chains follows, all from one sample in a study of breast tumors, draining lymph nodes, adjacent tissues. TCRdb itself ran the multiplex PCR reads through MiXCR, one entry per CDR3 protein. The sample holds approximately 90,000 distinct CDR3 sequences, approximately 28% seen once. Sequencing was performed on axillary lymph node tissue. Receptors were obtained from a female donor with breast cancer. Some clones in this sample may be carry-over from other donors' samples. CDR3s include the opening cysteine and the closing phenylalanine or tryptophan. The order of the fields is clone size, J gene, V gene, D gene, CDR3 DNA, CDR3 protein. D genes are given only for firm matches. Clone sizes are given selectively: once, few, many, or a class where the clone is expanded.

abundance: many
j_gene: TRBJ2-5
v_gene: TRBV20-1
d_gene: NA
CDR3nt: TGCAGTGCTAGAGATCGCAGTACACCTTCGCAAGAGACCCAGTACTTC
CDR3aa: CSARDRSTPSQETQYF

abundance: many
j_gene: TRBJ2-3
v_gene: TRBV6-5
d_gene: NA
CDR3nt: TGTGCCAGCAGTTACGGGTCCCCCACCACAGATACGCAGTATTTT
CDR3aa: CASSYGSPTTDTQYF

abundance: many
j_gene: TRBJ2-3
v_gene: TRBV5-6
d_gene: TRBD2
CDR3nt: TGTGCCAGCAGCTGGTCTGGACTAGCGGGAGATACGCAGTATTTT
CDR3aa: CASSWSGLAGDTQYF

abundance: many
j_gene: TRBJ1-2
v_gene: TRBV4-1
d_gene: NA
CDR3nt: TGCGCCAGCAGCCAAGCCGACGGGGGTGGCTACACCTTC
CDR3aa: CASSQADGGGYTF

abundance: many
j_gene: TRBJ1-2
v_gene: TRBV27
d_gene: NA
CDR3nt: TGTGCCAGCCGGGACGCTTATGGCTACACCTTC
CDR3aa: CASRDAYGYTF

abundance: many
j_gene: TRBJ2-3
v_gene: TRBV30
d_gene: NA
CDR3nt: TGTGCCTGGAGTGTAAAGCAGACTAGTCACACAGATACGCAGTATTTT
CDR3aa: CAWSVKQTSHTDTQYF

abundance: many
j_gene: TRBJ2-1
v_gene: TRBV11-2
d_gene: NA
CDR3nt: TGTGCCAGTCAAAAAACTAGCATGGGTGAGCAGTTCTTC
CDR3aa: CASQKTSMGEQFF

abundance: many
j_gene: TRBJ1-5
v_gene: TRBV5-1
d_gene: NA
CDR3nt: TGCGCCAGCAGCTTGACGGTCGGTGGGAATCAGCCCCAGCATTTT
CDR3aa: CASSLTVGGNQPQHF

abundance: NA
j_gene: TRBJ2-5
v_gene: TRBV7-3
d_gene: NA
CDR3nt: TGTGCCAGCAGCTTAGGGGGGACCACACCAGATACGCAGCACTTC
CDR3aa: CASSLGGTTPDTQHF

abundance: few
j_gene: TRBJ1-1
v_gene: TRBV19
d_gene: NA
CDR3nt: TGTGCCAGTAGTATTCGGGACAAAACAGCTGAAGCTTTCTTT
CDR3aa: CASSIRDKTAEAFF

abundance: many
j_gene: TRBJ2-7
v_gene: TRBV15
d_gene: NA
CDR3nt: TGTGCCACCAGCAGAGGCAGCTCCTACGAGCAGTACTTC
CDR3aa: CATSRGSSYEQYF

abundance: NA
j_gene: TRBJ1-6
v_gene: TRBV7-9
d_gene: NA
CDR3nt: TGTGCCAGTAGCCCCCTGGATTTGAGGAGGAATTCACCCCTCCACTTT
CDR3aa: CASSPLDLRRNSPLHF

abundance: NA
j_gene: TRBJ2-7
v_gene: TRBV2
d_gene: TRBD1
CDR3nt: TGTGCCATCAGTCTGGGACAGAGAGCCGAGCAGTACTTC
CDR3aa: CAISLGQRAEQYF

abundance: many
j_gene: TRBJ2-3
v_gene: TRBV25-1
d_gene: NA
CDR3nt: TGTGCCAGAGAACCCAGCGCAGGCGGAGATACGCAGTATTTT
CDR3aa: CAREPSAGGDTQYF

abundance: many
j_gene: TRBJ1-2
v_gene: TRBV20-1
d_gene: NA
CDR3nt: TGCAGTGCTAGATCGGACAGCACCAACTATGGCTACACCTTC
CDR3aa: CSARSDSTNYGYTF

abundance: few
j_gene: TRBJ1-1
v_gene: TRBV7-2
d_gene: NA
CDR3nt: TGTGCCAGCAGCTCCAGTCCAGACTGGAACACTGAAGCTTTCTTT
CDR3aa: CASSSSPDWNTEAFF

abundance: many
j_gene: TRBJ2-3
v_gene: TRBV4-1
d_gene: NA
CDR3nt: TGCGCCAGCGGATCGACAGATACGCAGTATTTT
CDR3aa: CASGSTDTQYF

abundance: many
j_gene: TRBJ2-5
v_gene: TRBV27
d_gene: NA
CDR3nt: TGTGCCAGCAGTTTAGGTTGGGGGAGTGCGGGGGAGACCCAGTACTTC
CDR3aa: CASSLGWGSAGETQYF

abundance: many
j_gene: TRBJ2-3
v_gene: TRBV11-1
d_gene: NA
CDR3nt: TGTGCCAGCAGCTTACTTGCAGGGGTGAACTCTGGCACAGATACGCAGTATTTT
CDR3aa: CASSLLAGVNSGTDTQYF

abundance: many
j_gene: TRBJ1-5
v_gene: TRBV6-5
d_gene: NA
CDR3nt: TGTGCCAGCAGTACCGAGACAGGCCAGCCCCAGCATTTT
CDR3aa: CASSTETGQPQHF

abundance: many
j_gene: TRBJ2-5
v_gene: TRBV29-1
d_gene: NA
CDR3nt: TGCAGCGTTGTTCTTGGATTAACCTTTGAAGAGACCCAGTACTTC
CDR3aa: CSVVLGLTFEETQYF

abundance: many
j_gene: TRBJ2-3
v_gene: TRBV4-2
d_gene: NA
CDR3nt: TGTGCCAGCAGCCAAGACAGGCTCACAGATACGCAGTATTTT
CDR3aa: CASSQDRLTDTQYF

abundance: many
j_gene: TRBJ2-1
v_gene: TRBV10-3
d_gene: TRBD1
CDR3nt: TGTGCCATCAAGGACAGGGAGGCCTTCAATGAGCAGTTCTTC
CDR3aa: CAIKDREAFNEQFF

abundance: many
j_gene: TRBJ2-2
v_gene: TRBV29-1
d_gene: NA
CDR3nt: TGCAGCGTCCTCAGTCCGGGGCGCGTGGACACCGGGGAGCTGTTTTTT
CDR3aa: CSVLSPGRVDTGELFF

abundance: many
j_gene: TRBJ1-4
v_gene: TRBV6-5
d_gene: TRBD1
CDR3nt: TGTGCCAGCAGTCACTCGACAGGGGGCGCGGGTGAAAAACTGTTTTTT
CDR3aa: CASSHSTGGAGEKLFF

abundance: NA
j_gene: TRBJ1-1
v_gene: TRBV19
d_gene: NA
CDR3nt: TGTGCCAGTAGTACCTCCTATGGAGCTTTCTTT
CDR3aa: CASSTSYGAFF

abundance: NA
j_gene: TRBJ1-5
v_gene: TRBV19
d_gene: TRBD1
CDR3nt: TGTGCCAGTAGCCGGGGGGGGACAGGAATCCCCCAGCATTTT
CDR3aa: CASSRGGTGIPQHF

abundance: once
j_gene: TRBJ2-2
v_gene: TRBV6-9
d_gene: TRBD2
CDR3nt: TGTGCCAGCAGTTGCGGACTAGCGGGATTTAACACCGGGGAGCTGTTTTTT
CDR3aa: CASSCGLAGFNTGELFF

abundance: NA
j_gene: TRBJ2-7
v_gene: TRBV11-2
d_gene: TRBD1
CDR3nt: TGTGCCAGCAGCTTAGGTGGGCAGGGGGCAAGCTACGAGCAGTACTTC
CDR3aa: CASSLGGQGASYEQYF

abundance: many
j_gene: TRBJ2-2
v_gene: TRBV19
d_gene: NA
CDR3nt: TGTGCCAGTAGTATGCCCACCGGGGAGCTGTTTTTT
CDR3aa: CASSMPTGELFF

abundance: NA
j_gene: TRBJ2-7
v_gene: TRBV10-3
d_gene: TRBD1
CDR3nt: TGTGCCATCAGTGACCCGGGACAGTACGAGCAGTACTTC
CDR3aa: CAISDPGQYEQYF

abundance: many
j_gene: TRBJ2-1
v_gene: TRBV12-3/TRBV12-4
d_gene: TRBD1
CDR3nt: TGTGCCAGCAGTTTTACAGGGGGCTACAATGAGCAGTTCTTC
CDR3aa: CASSFTGGYNEQFF

abundance: NA
j_gene: TRBJ2-7
v_gene: TRBV11-3
d_gene: NA
CDR3nt: TGTGCCAGCAGTGTACGACAGTGCAACGAGCAGTACTTC
CDR3aa: CASSVRQCNEQYF

abundance: NA
j_gene: TRBJ2-7
v_gene: TRBV20-1
d_gene: TRBD1
CDR3nt: TGCAGTGCTAGCCCAACAGGGGGCGGCGAGCAGTACTTC
CDR3aa: CSASPTGGGEQYF

abundance: many
j_gene: TRBJ2-7
v_gene: TRBV5-6
d_gene: NA
CDR3nt: TGTGCCAGCAGCCTGACGGTGAGCTCCTACGAGCAGTACTTC
CDR3aa: CASSLTVSSYEQYF

abundance: many
j_gene: TRBJ2-3
v_gene: TRBV30
d_gene: TRBD1
CDR3nt: TGTGCCTGGCGGCAGGGGGAGAGGGATACGCAGTATTTT
CDR3aa: CAWRQGERDTQYF

abundance: many
j_gene: TRBJ2-5
v_gene: TRBV11-2
d_gene: NA
CDR3nt: TGTGCCAGCAGCTTTCGGGACCCCATGCAGACCCAGTACTTC
CDR3aa: CASSFRDPMQTQYF

abundance: many
j_gene: TRBJ1-3
v_gene: TRBV29-1
d_gene: NA
CDR3nt: TGCAGCGCCTTCGGCCCGGAGTCTGGAAACACCATATATTTT
CDR3aa: CSAFGPESGNTIYF

abundance: many
j_gene: TRBJ2-1
v_gene: TRBV18
d_gene: NA
CDR3nt: TGTGCCAGCTCACCTGCCGGGGATGAGCAGTTCTTC
CDR3aa: CASSPAGDEQFF

abundance: NA
j_gene: TRBJ2-3
v_gene: TRBV19
d_gene: TRBD2
CDR3nt: TGTGCCAGTGGGACCAGGGGGCTAGCGGGAGCGCTTGATACGCAGTATTTT
CDR3aa: CASGTRGLAGALDTQYF

abundance: many
j_gene: TRBJ2-3
v_gene: TRBV7-9
d_gene: NA
CDR3nt: TGTGCCAGCAGCCAGGGGCCCACGACCACAGATACGCAGTATTTT
CDR3aa: CASSQGPTTTDTQYF

abundance: many
j_gene: TRBJ2-7
v_gene: TRBV7-8
d_gene: NA
CDR3nt: TGTGCCAGCAGCTTATACCGGGACCCATCCTACGAGCAGTACTTC
CDR3aa: CASSLYRDPSYEQYF

abundance: few
j_gene: TRBJ2-2
v_gene: TRBV12-3/TRBV12-4
d_gene: TRBD1
CDR3nt: TGTGCCAGCAGTTCCACGGAGACAGGGGGACCCGGGGAGCTGTTTTTT
CDR3aa: CASSSTETGGPGELFF

abundance: many
j_gene: TRBJ2-7
v_gene: TRBV5-5
d_gene: TRBD2
CDR3nt: TGTGCCAGCAGCTCCGGACTAGCGGGTAACTACGAGCAGTACTTC
CDR3aa: CASSSGLAGNYEQYF

abundance: NA
j_gene: TRBJ1-1
v_gene: TRBV6-2/TRBV6-3
d_gene: NA
CDR3nt: TGTGCCAGCAGTTACAGGGCCAGGAACACTGAAGCTTTCTTT
CDR3aa: CASSYRARNTEAFF